Each of the 20 T cell receptor beta chains below was sequenced from the same sample in a study of vaccination and CD4 T cells after COVID-19. Antigen specificity for these receptors is unknown. Treatment meaning: roughly 11-day PBMC culture with coronavirus spike peptide pools or control peptides (ViraFEST assay). CD4+ T cells that had been cultured provided DNA sequenced with the Oncomine TCR Beta short-read assay. TCRdb used MiXCR to reprocess the PCR reads, holding one entry per CDR3 protein. The table records roughly 8,400 distinct CDR3 sequences, approximately 60% of them present only once. Material: cultured CD4+ T cells from blood, obtained after SARS-CoV-2 vaccination. Receptors were obtained from a human donor with COVID-19.

The rearrangement uses TRBV2 and TRBJ2-5; D not certain. V was cut by 2 bases and J by 4 bases, with 5 bases left in between. The CDR3 sequence is 12 residues long. CDR1 SNHLY and CDR2 FYNNEI come from the germline V gene. The CDR3 nucleotides are TGTGCCAGCAGTGAAAGACTAGAGACCCAGTACTTC. It specifies CASSERLETQYF.

V and J are TRBV11-2 and TRBJ2-5, with D unclear. The CDR3 covers 14 residues. The V gene lost 5 bases and the J gene lost 4 bases, with 14 bases spanning the gap. The germline gives CDR1 SGHAT, CDR2 FQNNGV. Written as DNA, the CDR3 is TGTGCCAGCAGCCCAGACCCCAGTCCAGAGACCCAGTACTTC. It specifies CASSPDPSPETQYF.

This rearrangement joins TRBV6-1 to TRBJ2-7, with a tentative D call TRBD1 (7 bases). Deletions cut 5 bases from V and 0 bases from J, with 11 bases between. CDR1 is MNHNS and CDR2 is SASEGT in the germline V gene. This CDR3 has 14 residues. The CDR3 loop reads CASSPRDSSYEQYF. The CDR3 DNA follows: TGTGCCAGCAGTCCGCGGGACAGCTCCTACGAGCAGTACTTC.

By share, this clonotype ranks as large. The chain carries TRBV7-9 and TRBJ2-5, with a tentative D call TRBD1 (5 bases). CDR3 length equals 12 residues. Trimming took 7 bases from V and 5 from J, leaving 11 bases between them. Germline CDR1 reads SEHNR; CDR2 reads FQNEAQ (reference sequence). CDR3 residues: CASTKGAETQYF. The CDR3 coding sequence is TGTGCCAGCACGAAAGGGGCGGAGACCCAGTACTTC.

This clonotype was observed a handful of times. J is TRBJ2-5 and V is TRBV20-1; D is unclear. V was pared by 1 base and J by 5 bases, with 11 bases between. This CDR3 spans 13 amino acids. Germline CDR1 DFQATT, CDR2 SNEGSKA (reference sequence). DNA of the CDR3: TGCAGTGCTAGAGGGTCCGGTGGGGAGACCCAGTACTTC. Its protein product is CSARGSGGETQYF.

The genes are TRBV24-1 and TRBJ2-3; 14 bases fit TRBD2. Looked up from germline, CDR1 is KGHDR and CDR2 is SFDVKD. J lost 2 bases, V lost 3 bases, and 6 bases had no gene match. There are 18 residues in the CDR3. The CDR3 region has the DNA TGTGCCACCAGTGATGCCGGGACTAGCGGGGGTTTCACAGATACGCAGTATTTT. It codes for CATSDAGTSGGFTDTQYF.

The chain uses TRBV30 and TRBJ2-7; either TRBD1 or TRBD2 may fit D (5 bases each). This CDR3 contains 11 residues. The V gene's germline CDR1 is GTSNPN and CDR2 SVGIG (reference sequence). Trimming cost V 5 bases and J 4 bases, with 9 bases left between them. The CDR3: CAWGGMYEQYF. CDR3 DNA: TGTGCCTGGGGGGGAATGTACGAGCAGTACTTC.

Only a few counts were recorded for this clonotype. The chain uses TRBV20-1 and TRBJ2-3; D might be TRBD1 or TRBD2, each matching 5 bases. The CDR3 is made up of 13 amino acids. The germline gives CDR1 DFQATT, CDR2 SNEGSKA (reference sequence). V gave up 6 bases and J gave up 7 bases, with 17 bases separating them. CDR3 DNA: TGCAGTGCCGTAGGGGACGGAGAGAATACGCAGTATTTT. Protein: CSAVGDGENTQYF.

There are a few counts of this clonotype. The DNA of the CDR3 is TGTGCCAGCAGGAAGGGGCTAGAGGGCTCGATTGGCTACACCTTC. It translates to CASRKGLEGSIGYTF. The gene calls are TRBV2 and TRBJ1-2; D possibly corresponds to TRBD1 (5 bases). Trimming removed 6 bases at V and 7 bases at J, with 21 bases between. The CDR3 totals 15 residues. The germline V gene encodes CDR1 SNHLY and CDR2 FYNNEI. The whole variable domain, filled in from reference TRBV2 and TRBJ1-2, reads EPEVTQTPSHQVTQMGQEVILRCVPISNHLYFYWYRQILGQKVEFLVSFYNNEISEKSEIFDDQFSVERPDGSNFTLKIRSTKLEDSAMYFCASRKGLEGSIGYTFGSGTRLTVV.

The chain joins TRBV27 to TRBJ1-4; TRBD1 agrees at 8 bases. The J call is uncertain, as TRBJ2-2 better fits the DNA end. CDR1 and CDR2 (germline): MNHEY, SMNVEV (reference sequence). This CDR3 is built from 14 residues. The CDR3, as DNA: TGTGCCAGCGGCAGGGGGCAAATCACCGGGGAGCTGTTTTTT. As protein: CASGRGQITGELFF.

The rearrangement uses TRBV7-9 and TRBJ2-7, with D perhaps assigned TRBD1 or TRBD2 (6 bases each). The V gene's germline CDR1 is SEHNR and CDR2 FQNEAQ (reference sequence). The CDR3 sequence is 16 residues long. V was cut by 2 bases and J by 6 bases, with 20 bases left in between. The CDR3 spells CASSLPPGARPSEQYF. The CDR3 DNA sequence: TGTGCCAGCAGCTTACCCCCGGGGGCTAGGCCATCCGAGCAGTACTTC.

V and J are TRBV7-6 and TRBJ2-1; 8 nucleotides align to TRBD2. The J segment lost 8 bases and the V segment lost 5 bases, leaving 11 bases of the junction unmatched. The V gene's germline CDR1 is SGHVS and CDR2 FNYEAQ. The CDR3 consists of 15 residues. CDR3 nucleotide sequence: TGTGCCAGCAGCCCACCACCGGGGGGGTTCGATGAGCAGTTCTTC. Translation gives CASSPPPGGFDEQFF.

The chain carries TRBV27 and TRBJ1-2; no reliable D call. The CDR3 spans 16 residues. Per the germline V gene, CDR1 is MNHEY and CDR2 is SMNVEV (reference sequence). V was cut by 0 bases and J by 0 bases, with 11 bases left in between. The CDR3, as DNA: TGTGCCAGCAGTTTATCTGCCGGTCCAGCTAACTATGGCTACACCTTC. As protein: CASSLSAGPANYGYTF.

CDR3 coding DNA: TGTGCCAGCAGCCCGTTGGTTCCGGGAGAGACCCAGTACTTC. Translation: CASSPLVPGETQYF. This chain joins TRBV7-9 and TRBJ2-5; D call uncertain. Germline V gene lookup returns CDR1 SEHNR and CDR2 FQNEAQ (reference sequence). This CDR3 has 14 amino acids. Trimming took 5 bases from V and 4 from J, leaving 14 bases between them.

This clonotype has just one count. This rearrangement joins TRBV6-5 to TRBJ1-2, with D possibly being TRBD1 (5 bases). The CDR3 loop spans 12 amino acids. Trimming stripped 2 bases from V and 7 bases from J, with 8 bases between. CDR1 MNHEY and CDR2 SVGAGI come from the germline V gene. CDR3 sequence reads: CASSYQGAGYTF. The CDR3 DNA reads TGTGCCAGCAGTTACCAGGGCGCTGGCTACACCTTC.

The V and J genes are TRBV6-1 and TRBJ2-7, with 7 bases matching TRBD1. V lost 1 base, J lost 0 bases, and 9 bases stayed unmatched. Looked up from germline, CDR1 is MNHNS and CDR2 is SASEGT. The CDR3 totals 17 residues. CDR3 sequence (DNA): TGTGCCAGCAGTGAAGGAAGTAGGGGGCACAGCTCCTACGAGCAGTACTTC. Amino acids: CASSEGSRGHSSYEQYF.

The chain uses TRBV6-1 and TRBJ1-6; TRBD1 might be the D (6 bases). The CDR3 is made up of 14 amino acids. Trimming shortened V by 6 bases and J by 7 bases, and 13 bases separated the two germline ends. Germline V gene data show CDR1 as MNHNS and CDR2 as SASEGT. The CDR3 nucleotides are TGTGCCAGCAGGGCGACAGGTTGGAATTCACCCCTCCACTTT. Translating gives CASRATGWNSPLHF.

The J gene is TRBJ1-3, the V gene TRBV6-1, with a tentative D call TRBD1 (6 bases). The CDR3 is 14 amino acids. Germline V lookup: CDR1 MNHNS, CDR2 SASEGT. The ends were cut back, 6 bases at V and 2 bases at J, with 11 bases in the middle. As DNA, the CDR3 is TGTGCCAGCAGCACAGGGCCGCCTGGAAACACCATATATTTT. This gives the protein CASSTGPPGNTIYF.

The V gene is TRBV19, the J gene TRBJ2-2; 11 bases map to TRBD2. Germline CDR1 is LNHDA and CDR2 is SQIVND (reference sequence). The length of the CDR3 is 16 residues. V dropped 6 bases and J dropped 2; count of bases not matched to a gene: 5. In DNA, the CDR3 is TGTGCCAGTAGCTTCGGGACTAGCGGAAACACCGGGGAGCTGTTTTTT. Protein: CASSFGTSGNTGELFF.

This clonotype was seen once. V and J are TRBV20-1 and TRBJ2-1; 14 nucleotides align to TRBD2. CDR3 size: 15 residues. Germline lookup yields CDR1 DFQATT and CDR2 SNEGSKA (reference sequence). V shed 4 bases, J shed 4 bases, and the junction held 3 bases outside the gene matches. In DNA, the CDR3 is TGCAGTGCTACTCGGACTAGCGGGAGGTACAATGAGCAGTTCTTC. Protein product: CSATRTSGRYNEQFF.